This T cell receptor (beta chain) emerged from a study of response to subunit inactivated influenza vaccine. The V gene's germline CDR1 is SGHNT and CDR2 YYREEE (reference sequence). Deletions cut 0 bases from V and 3 bases from J, with 12 bases between. The CDR3 covers 15 residues. Using its own MiXCR run on the RT-PCR reads, TCRdb lists one record per CDR3 protein. The table lists 550,000 to 600,000 distinct CDR3 sequences, roughly 12% of them singletons, with roughly 10% in the top ten. The starting material was PBMCs from blood, obtained on the day of vaccination. This TCR came from a man aged 45-65 years who received an inactivated influenza vaccine. The chain couples TRBV5-4 to TRBJ1-2, with a weak D call TRBD1 (5 bases). The CDR3 DNA follows: TGTGCCAGCAGCTTGGGTGCAGGGATGGACTATGGCTACACCTTC. Translation: CASSLGAGMDYGYTF.